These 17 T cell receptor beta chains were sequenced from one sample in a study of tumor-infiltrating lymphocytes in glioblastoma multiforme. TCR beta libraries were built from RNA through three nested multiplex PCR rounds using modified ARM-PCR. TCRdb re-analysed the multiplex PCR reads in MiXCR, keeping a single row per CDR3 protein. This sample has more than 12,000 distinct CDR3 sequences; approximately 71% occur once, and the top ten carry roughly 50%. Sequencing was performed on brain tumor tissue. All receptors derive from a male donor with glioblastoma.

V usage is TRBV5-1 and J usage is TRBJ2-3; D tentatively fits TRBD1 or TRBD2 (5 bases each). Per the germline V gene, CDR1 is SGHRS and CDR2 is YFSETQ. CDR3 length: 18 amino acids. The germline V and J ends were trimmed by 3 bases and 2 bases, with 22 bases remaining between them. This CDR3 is CASSSPPGARGDTDTQYF. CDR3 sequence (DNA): TGCGCCAGCAGCTCGCCCCCCGGAGCGAGAGGGGACACAGATACGCAGTATTTT.

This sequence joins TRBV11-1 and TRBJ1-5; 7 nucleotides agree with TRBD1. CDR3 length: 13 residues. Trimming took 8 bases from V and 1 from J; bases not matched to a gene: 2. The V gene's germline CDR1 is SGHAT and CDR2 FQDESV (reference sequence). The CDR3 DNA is TGTGCCAGCTCGACAGGGAGCAATCAGCCCCAGCATTTT. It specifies CASSTGSNQPQHF.

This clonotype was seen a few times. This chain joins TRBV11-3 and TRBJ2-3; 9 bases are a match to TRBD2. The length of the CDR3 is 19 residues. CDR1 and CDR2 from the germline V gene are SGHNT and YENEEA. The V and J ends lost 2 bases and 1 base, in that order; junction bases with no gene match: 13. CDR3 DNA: TGTGCCAGCAGCTTAAGTAGCGGGAGAGTTGCCAGGGGCACAGATACGCAGTATTTT. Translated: CASSLSSGRVARGTDTQYF.

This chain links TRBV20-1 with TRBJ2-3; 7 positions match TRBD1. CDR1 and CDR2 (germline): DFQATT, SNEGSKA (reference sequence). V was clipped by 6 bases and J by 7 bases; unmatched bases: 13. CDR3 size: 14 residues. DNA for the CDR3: TGCAGTGCCCCGACAGGGACGACCCTTAATACGCAGTATTTT. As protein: CSAPTGTTLNTQYF.

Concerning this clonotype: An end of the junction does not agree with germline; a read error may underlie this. The CDR3: CTSSGQGRQQYF. CDR3 coding DNA: TGTACCAGCAGTGGACAGGGGCGCCAGCAGTACTTC. V and J are TRBV11-1 and TRBJ2-7, with 9 bases that match TRBD1. This CDR3 comprises 12 residues. Germline V gene sequence: CDR1 SGHAT, CDR2 FQDESV (reference sequence).

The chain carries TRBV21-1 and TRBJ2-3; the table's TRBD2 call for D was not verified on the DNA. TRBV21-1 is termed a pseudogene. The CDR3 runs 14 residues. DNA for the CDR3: TGTGCCATCAGCATACGGGCCACCACAGATACGAAGTATTTT. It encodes CAISIRATTDTKYF.

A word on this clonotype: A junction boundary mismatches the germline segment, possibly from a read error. The CDR3 loop is CTSSYVKVREQFF. The CDR3 DNA reads as TGTACCAGCAGTTACGTGAAGGTCCGTGAGCAGTTCTTC. This chain joins TRBV6-2 or TRBV6-3 and TRBJ2-1; D remains unclear. Germline CDR1 and CDR2: MNHEY and SVGEGT. The CDR3 extends over 13 amino acids.

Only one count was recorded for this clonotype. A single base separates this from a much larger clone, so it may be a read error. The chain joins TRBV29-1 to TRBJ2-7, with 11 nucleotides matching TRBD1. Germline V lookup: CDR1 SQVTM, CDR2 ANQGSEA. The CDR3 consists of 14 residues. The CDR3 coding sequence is TGCAGCGCCCGCCGGACAGGGGGCTTGGGGGAGCAGCACTTC. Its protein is CSARRTGGLGEQHF.

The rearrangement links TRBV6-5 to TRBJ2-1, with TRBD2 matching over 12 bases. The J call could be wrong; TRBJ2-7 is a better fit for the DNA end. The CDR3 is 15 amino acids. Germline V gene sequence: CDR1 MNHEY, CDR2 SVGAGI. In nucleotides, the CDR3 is TGTGCCAGCAGTTCCGTGACTAGCGGGAGAAACGAGCAGTACTTC. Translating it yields CASSSVTSGRNEQYF.

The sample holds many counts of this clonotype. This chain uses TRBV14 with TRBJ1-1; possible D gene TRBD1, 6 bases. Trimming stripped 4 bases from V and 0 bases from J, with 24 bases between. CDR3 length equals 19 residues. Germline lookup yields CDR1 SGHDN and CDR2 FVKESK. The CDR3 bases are TGTGCCAGCAGCCTAGATTCTTTTAGGGGGATCTTCATGAACACTGAAGCTTTCTTT. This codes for CASSLDSFRGIFMNTEAFF.

The CDR3 region has the DNA TGCAGTGCGGCGCAGGGGAGCAATCAGCCCCAGCATTTT. Its translation is CSAAQGSNQPQHF. V and J are TRBV20-1 and TRBJ1-5; a weak D match, TRBD1 (6 bases). V lost 6 bases, J lost 1 base, and 10 bases lay in between. The CDR3 runs to 13 residues. Per germline, CDR1 DFQATT and CDR2 SNEGSKA (reference sequence).

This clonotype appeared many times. The CDR3 spells CASSLDQGQPLWTQYF. CDR3 DNA sequence: TGTGCCAGCAGCTTAGATCAAGGACAGCCCCTTTGGACCCAGTACTTC. This chain uses TRBV11-3 with TRBJ2-5; tentatively, D is TRBD1 (6 bases). The CDR3 consists of 16 residues. Germline V gives CDR1 SGHNT, CDR2 YENEEA. Trimming shortened V by 0 bases and J by 7 bases, and 18 bases separated the two germline ends.

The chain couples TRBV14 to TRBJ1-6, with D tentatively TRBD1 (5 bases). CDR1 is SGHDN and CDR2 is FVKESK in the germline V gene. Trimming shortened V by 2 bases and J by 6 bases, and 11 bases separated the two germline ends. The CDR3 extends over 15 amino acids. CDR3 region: CASSQTDSSNSPLHF. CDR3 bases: TGTGCCAGCAGCCAAACCGACAGCAGTAATTCACCCCTCCACTTT.

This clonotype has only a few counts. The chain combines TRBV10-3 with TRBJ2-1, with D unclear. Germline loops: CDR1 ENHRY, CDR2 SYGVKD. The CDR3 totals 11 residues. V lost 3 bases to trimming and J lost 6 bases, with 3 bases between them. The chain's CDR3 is CAISDGNEQFF. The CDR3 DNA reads TGTGCCATCAGTGATGGCAATGAGCAGTTCTTC.

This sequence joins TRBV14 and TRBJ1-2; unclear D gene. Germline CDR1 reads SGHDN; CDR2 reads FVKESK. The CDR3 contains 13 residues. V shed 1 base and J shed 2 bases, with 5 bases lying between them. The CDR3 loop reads CASSQVPNYGYTF. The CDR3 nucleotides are TGTGCCAGCAGCCAAGTTCCGAACTATGGCTACACCTTC.

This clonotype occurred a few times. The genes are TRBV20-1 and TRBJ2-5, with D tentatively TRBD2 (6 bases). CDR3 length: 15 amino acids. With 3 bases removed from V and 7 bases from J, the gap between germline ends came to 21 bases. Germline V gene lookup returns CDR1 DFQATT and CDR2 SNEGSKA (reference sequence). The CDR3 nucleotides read TGCAGTGCTAGCTTTGGAGGGAGTATTAGTGGGACCCAGTACTTC. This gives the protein CSASFGGSISGTQYF.

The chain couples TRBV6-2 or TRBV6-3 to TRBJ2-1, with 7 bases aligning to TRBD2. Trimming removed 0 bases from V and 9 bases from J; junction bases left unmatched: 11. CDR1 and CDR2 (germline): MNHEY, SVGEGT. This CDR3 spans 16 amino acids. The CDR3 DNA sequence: TGTGCCAGCAGTTACTCGATCGGGGACTACCGTGTTGAGCAGTTCTTC. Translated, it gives CASSYSIGDYRVEQFF.